The entry that follows covers one T cell receptor beta chain sequence. The antigen remains undetermined. The data are from a study of T cell repertoires in cytomegalovirus infection. The ends were cut back, 4 bases at V and 4 bases at J, with 11 bases in the middle. CDR3 size: 14 residues. Germline-derived CDR1 and CDR2 are MNHEY and SVGEGT. TCRdb passed the reads through MiXCR, listing each CDR3 protein once. This table holds approximately 76,000 distinct CDR3 sequences, 35% to 45% found once. This sequence joins TRBV6-2 or TRBV6-3 and TRBJ2-1; weak D call: TRBD1 (6 bases). The sample consisted of CD8+ T cells from cultured PBMCs, taken from culture after CMV antigen stimulation. The sequence was obtained from a human donor in good health (CMV status not recorded). Some clones in this sample may be carry-over from other donors' samples. The CDR3, as DNA: TGTGCCAGCAGTTCCGGGACACTGTACAATGAGCAGTTCTTC. Residues: CASSSGTLYNEQFF.